This TCR beta chain was identified during a study of blood T cell repertoires in COVID-19. The CDR3 extends over 19 amino acids. Losses at the gene ends were 3 bases for V and 4 bases for J; bases not matched to a gene: 18. The germline CDR1 and CDR2 sequences are SGHRS and YFSETQ. Measured with immunoSEQ multiplex PCR; TCRdb has only the in-frame clones, and not every one. The profile covers about 400,000 clones, with around nine tenths appearing a single time and 3% taken by the ten largest. The clonotype originates from a human donor in a cohort sampled during active COVID-19. Sequencing was carried out using peripheral blood. The rearrangement links TRBV5-1 to TRBJ1-2; TRBD1 matches at 10 bases. In DNA form, the CDR3 reads TGCGCCAGCAGCTGGGGTACGGCGGGACAGGGGCCTGAAGGCTATGGCTACACCTTC. This sequence encodes CASSWGTAGQGPEGYGYTF.